The clone carrying this TCR beta chain was found a few times. What it binds is not known. One end of the junction fails to match germline, which may point to a read error. Construction of naive CD8 libraries employed roughly 20,000 to 1,100,000 sorted cells together with 10%, 30% or 50% RNA. The data were taken from a study of molecular identifiers for immune sequencing clone quantification. Findings and caveats of the study: Detecting spiked Jurkat TCR RNA from one cell among roughly 1 million naive cells was reportedly possible.

TCRdb analysed the PCR reads with MiXCR anew, one entry per CDR3 protein. The table records about 68,000 distinct CDR3 sequences, 15% to 20% of them present only once. CDR3 length: 14 amino acids. CDR1 MNHEY and CDR2 SVGAGI come from the germline V gene. J is TRBJ2-2 and V is TRBV6-5; D unclear. Material: naive CD8+ T cells from blood, with Jurkat cell RNA spiked in. Subset noted: FACS-sorted CD8+CD4-CCR7+CD45RA+ naive T cells. The receptor was derived from a human donor in good health. Some libraries in this study had Jurkat cell RNA spiked in. CDR3 amino acids: CGSSYTEYTGELFF. The DNA for the CDR3 is TGTGGCAGCAGTTACACAGAGTACACCGGGGAGCTGTTTTTT.